Sequencing of this T cell receptor beta chain was carried out in a study of CXCR3-negative and CXCR3-positive naive CD8 T cells. Study observations and caveats: In CXCR3-positive naive cells, the TRB CDR3s were more hydrophobic than in CXCR3-negative naive cells. Diversity ran similarly high across both naive subsets but far lower in memory CD8+ cells.

Carrying UMI labels, the TRB cDNA libraries were prepared through 5' RACE. Using the 5' RACE reads, TCRdb records one entry per CDR3 protein without DNA. In total, the table holds around 50,000 distinct CDR3 sequences. Regarding this clonotype: The antigen is not known.

Per the germline V gene, CDR1 is MDHEN and CDR2 is SYDVKM. The CDR3 covers 19 residues. The source is a human donor in good health. Some clones in this sample may be carry-over from other donors' samples. The chain combines TRBV28 with TRBJ2-3; the D gene TCRdb calls, TRBD1, cannot be checked with no DNA. Sequenced input: naive CXCR3+ CD8+ T cells from blood. Subset noted: CD45RO-CCR7+CD27+CD95- naive CD8+ T cells expressing CXCR3 (TNR3+). The CDR3 region is CASSFAVTGQYTSTDTQYF.